The source of this T cell receptor beta chain is a study of cytomegalovirus exposure and HLA in healthy donors. Overall study results and limits: Some V segments, TRBV6-2 and TRBV6-3 among them, were indistinguishable and were therefore excluded. In an earlier analysis, about 87% or about 30%: the productive usage of most TCR beta V segments. Later analysis indicated greater clonal expansion among HLA-associated TCR beta chains than among equally common other chains.

PCR used 60 Vbeta primers and 13 Jbeta primers. TCRdb's copy holds only in-frame clones and misses some; the assay was immunoSEQ multiplex PCR. The top ten clones hold roughly 2% of a sample with roughly 130,000 clones, around three quarters of them seen once. Remarks on this clone: Its antigen is unknown.

Germline trimming cut 8 bases from V and 3 bases from J; bases unmatched to any gene: 9. The CDR3 runs to 13 residues. Germline V gene data show CDR1 as GTSNPN and CDR2 as SVGIG (reference sequence). This TCR was recovered from a man in his late teens or twenties in good health and CMV-seronegative. Specimen: PBMCs. This chain links TRBV30 with TRBJ2-7; 8 bases map to TRBD1. CDR3 DNA sequence: TGTGCCGCGGACCGGGACAGGATCTACGAGCAGTACTTC. It encodes CAADRDRIYEQYF. Supplemented by reference TRBV30 and TRBJ2-7, the full variable domain reads SQTIHQWPATLVQPVGSPLSLECTVEGTSNPNLYWYRQAAGRGLQLLFYSVGIGQISSEVPQNLSASRPQDRQFILSSKKLLLSDSGFYLCAADRDRIYEQYFGPGTRLTVT.